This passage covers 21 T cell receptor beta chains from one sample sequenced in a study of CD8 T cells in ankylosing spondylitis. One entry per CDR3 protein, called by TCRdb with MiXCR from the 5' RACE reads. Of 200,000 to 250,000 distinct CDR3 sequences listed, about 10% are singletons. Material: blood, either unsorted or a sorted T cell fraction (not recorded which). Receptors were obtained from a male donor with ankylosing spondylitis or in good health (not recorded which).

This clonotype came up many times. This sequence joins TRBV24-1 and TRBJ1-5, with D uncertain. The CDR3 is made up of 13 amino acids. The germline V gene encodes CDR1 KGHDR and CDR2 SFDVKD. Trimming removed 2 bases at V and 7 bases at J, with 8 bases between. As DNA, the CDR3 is TGTGCCACCAGTGATTCCGGGTACCAGCCCCAGCATTTT. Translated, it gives CATSDSGYQPQHF.

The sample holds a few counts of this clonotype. The CDR3 nucleotides are TGTGCCAGCAGCCAAGTTTTGTCCCCCTTGGGGGAGCTGTTTTTT. It encodes CASSQVLSPLGELFF. The gene calls are TRBV3-1 and TRBJ2-2; D remains unclear. The V end was cut by 1 base, the J end by 8 bases, with 14 bases between. The germline V gene encodes CDR1 LGHDT and CDR2 YNNKEL (reference sequence). The CDR3 contains 15 residues.

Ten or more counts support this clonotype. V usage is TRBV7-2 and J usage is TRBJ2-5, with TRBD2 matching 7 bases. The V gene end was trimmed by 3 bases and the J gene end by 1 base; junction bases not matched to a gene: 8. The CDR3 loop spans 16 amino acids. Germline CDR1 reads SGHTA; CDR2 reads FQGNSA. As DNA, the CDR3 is TGTGCCAGCAGCTTGGGCGGGGGACTGACCCAAGAGACCCAGTACTTC. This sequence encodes CASSLGGGLTQETQYF. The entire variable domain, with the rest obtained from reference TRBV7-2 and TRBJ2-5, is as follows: GAGVSQSPSNKVTEKGKDVELRCDPISGHTALYWYRQSLGQGLEFLIYFQGNSAPDKSGLPSDRFSAERTGGSVSTLTIQRTQQEDSAVYLCASSLGGGLTQETQYFGPGTRLLVL.

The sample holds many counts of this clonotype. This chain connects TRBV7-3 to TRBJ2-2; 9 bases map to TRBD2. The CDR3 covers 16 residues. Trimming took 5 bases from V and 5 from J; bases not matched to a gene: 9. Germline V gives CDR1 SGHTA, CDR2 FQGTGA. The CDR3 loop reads CASSLTLAGVTGELFF. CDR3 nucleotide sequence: TGTGCCAGCAGCCTCACTTTAGCGGGGGTGACCGGGGAGCTGTTTTTT.

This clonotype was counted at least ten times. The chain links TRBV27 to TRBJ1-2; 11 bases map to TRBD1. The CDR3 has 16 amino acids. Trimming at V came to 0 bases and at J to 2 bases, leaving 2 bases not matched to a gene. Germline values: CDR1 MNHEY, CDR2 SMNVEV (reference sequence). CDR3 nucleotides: TGTGCCAGCAGTTTATCGGGGACAGGGGGGAACTATGGCTACACCTTC. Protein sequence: CASSLSGTGGNYGYTF.

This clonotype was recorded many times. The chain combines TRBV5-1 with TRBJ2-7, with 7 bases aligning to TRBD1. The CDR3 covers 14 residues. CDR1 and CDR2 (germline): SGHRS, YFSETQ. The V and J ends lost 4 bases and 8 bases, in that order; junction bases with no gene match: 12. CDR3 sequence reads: CASSVTGATTQQYF. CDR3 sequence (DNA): TGCGCCAGCAGCGTAACAGGGGCCACCACCCAGCAGTACTTC.

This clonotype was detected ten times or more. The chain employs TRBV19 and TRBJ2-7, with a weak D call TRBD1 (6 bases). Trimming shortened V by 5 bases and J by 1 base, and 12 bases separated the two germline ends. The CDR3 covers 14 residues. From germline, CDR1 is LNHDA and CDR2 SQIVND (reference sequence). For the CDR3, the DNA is TGTGCCAGTAGTGGACAGATGAGTTCCTACGAGCAGTACTTC. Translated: CASSGQMSSYEQYF.

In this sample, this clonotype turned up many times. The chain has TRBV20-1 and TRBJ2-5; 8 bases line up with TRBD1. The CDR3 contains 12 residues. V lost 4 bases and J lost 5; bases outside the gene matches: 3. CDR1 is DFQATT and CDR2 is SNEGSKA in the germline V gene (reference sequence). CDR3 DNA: TGCAGTGCTATTGACAGGGGTGAGACCCAGTACTTC. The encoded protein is CSAIDRGETQYF.

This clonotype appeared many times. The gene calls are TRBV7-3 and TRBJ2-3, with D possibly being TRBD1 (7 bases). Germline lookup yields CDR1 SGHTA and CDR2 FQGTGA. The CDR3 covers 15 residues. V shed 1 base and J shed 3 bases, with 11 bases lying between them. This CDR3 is CASSLRQGLTDTQYF. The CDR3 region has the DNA TGTGCCAGCAGCTTAAGACAGGGACTTACAGATACGCAGTATTTT.

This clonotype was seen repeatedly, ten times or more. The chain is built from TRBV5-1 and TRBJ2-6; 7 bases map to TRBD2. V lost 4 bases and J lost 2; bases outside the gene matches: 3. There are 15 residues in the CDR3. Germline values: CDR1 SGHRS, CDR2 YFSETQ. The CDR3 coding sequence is TGCGCCAGCAGCGTCGCGGGGGCTGGGGCCAACGTCCTGACTTTC. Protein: CASSVAGAGANVLTF.

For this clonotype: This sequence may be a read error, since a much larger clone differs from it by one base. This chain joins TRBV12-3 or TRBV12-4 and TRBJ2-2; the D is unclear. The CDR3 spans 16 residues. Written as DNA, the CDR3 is TGTTCCAGCAGCCCAACCTCCCCGTCGAACACCGGGGAGCTGTTTTTT. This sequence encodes CSSSPTSPSNTGELFF.

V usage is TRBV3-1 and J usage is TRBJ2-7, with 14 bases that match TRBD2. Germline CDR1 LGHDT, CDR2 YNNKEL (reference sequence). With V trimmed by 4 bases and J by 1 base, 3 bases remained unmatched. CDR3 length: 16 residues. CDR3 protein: CASSPTSGGGSYEQYF. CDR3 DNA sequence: TGTGCCAGCAGCCCGACTAGCGGGGGGGGATCCTACGAGCAGTACTTC.

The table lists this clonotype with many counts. Written as DNA, the CDR3 is TGTGCCAGCAGCTTTCTGGATGAGCAGTTCTTC. Amino acids: CASSFLDEQFF. This sequence joins TRBV7-2 and TRBJ2-1; no definite D call. CDR3 length: 11 amino acids. V was shortened by 3 bases and J by 8 bases, with 5 bases between the two germline ends. Germline V gene sequence: CDR1 SGHTA, CDR2 FQGNSA.

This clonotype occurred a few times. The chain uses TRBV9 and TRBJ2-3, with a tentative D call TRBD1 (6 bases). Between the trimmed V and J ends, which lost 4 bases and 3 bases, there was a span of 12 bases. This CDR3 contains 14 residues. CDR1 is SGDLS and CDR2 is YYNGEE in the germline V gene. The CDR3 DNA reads TGTGCCAGCAGCCCCCAAACAGGGACAGATACGCAGTATTTT. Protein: CASSPQTGTDTQYF.

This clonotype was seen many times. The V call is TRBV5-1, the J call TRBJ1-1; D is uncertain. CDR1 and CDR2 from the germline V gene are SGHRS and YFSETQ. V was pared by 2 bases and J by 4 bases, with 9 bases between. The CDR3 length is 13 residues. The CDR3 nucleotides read TGCGCCAGCAGCTTCGACTGGACCACTGAAGCTTTCTTT. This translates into CASSFDWTTEAFF.

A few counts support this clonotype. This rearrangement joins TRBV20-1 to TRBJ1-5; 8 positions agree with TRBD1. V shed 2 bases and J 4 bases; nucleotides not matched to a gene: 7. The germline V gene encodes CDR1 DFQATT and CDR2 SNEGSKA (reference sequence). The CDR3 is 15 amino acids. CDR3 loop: CSARLTGGTNQPQHF. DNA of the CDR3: TGCAGTGCTAGACTTACAGGGGGGACAAATCAGCCCCAGCATTTT.

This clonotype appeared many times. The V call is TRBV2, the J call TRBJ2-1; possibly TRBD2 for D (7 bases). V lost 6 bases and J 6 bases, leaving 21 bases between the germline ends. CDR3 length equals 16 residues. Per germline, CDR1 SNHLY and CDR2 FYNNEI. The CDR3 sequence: CASSKGGGAPLNEQFF. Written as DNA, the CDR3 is TGTGCCAGCAGCAAGGGGGGAGGGGCGCCCCTCAATGAGCAGTTCTTC.

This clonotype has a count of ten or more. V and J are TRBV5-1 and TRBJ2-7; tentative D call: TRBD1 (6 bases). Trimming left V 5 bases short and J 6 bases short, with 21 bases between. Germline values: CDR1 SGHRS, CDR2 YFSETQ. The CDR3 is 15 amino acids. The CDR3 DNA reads TGCGCCAGCAGAAAGGAGGCAGGGGTTGATTTCGAGCAGTACTTC. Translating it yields CASRKEAGVDFEQYF.

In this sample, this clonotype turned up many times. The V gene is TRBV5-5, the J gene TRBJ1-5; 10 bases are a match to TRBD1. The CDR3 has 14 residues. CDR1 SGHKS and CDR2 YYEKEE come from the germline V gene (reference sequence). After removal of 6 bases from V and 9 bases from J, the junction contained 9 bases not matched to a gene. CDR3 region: CASTLGTGAGPQHF. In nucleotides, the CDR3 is TGTGCCAGCACCTTAGGGACAGGGGCTGGGCCCCAGCATTTT.

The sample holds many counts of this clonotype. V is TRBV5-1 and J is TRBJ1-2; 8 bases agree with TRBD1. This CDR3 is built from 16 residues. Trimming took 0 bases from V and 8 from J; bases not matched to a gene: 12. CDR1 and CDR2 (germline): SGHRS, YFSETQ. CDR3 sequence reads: CASSLAGGQESWGYTF. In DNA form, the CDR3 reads TGCGCCAGCAGCTTGGCTGGGGGACAGGAATCGTGGGGCTACACCTTC.

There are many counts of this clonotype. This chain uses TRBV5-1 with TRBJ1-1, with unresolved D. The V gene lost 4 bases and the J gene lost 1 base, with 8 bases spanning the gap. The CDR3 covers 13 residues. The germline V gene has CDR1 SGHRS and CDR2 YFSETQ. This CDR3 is CASSATSNTEAFF. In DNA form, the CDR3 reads TGCGCCAGCAGCGCCACCTCGAACACTGAAGCTTTCTTT.